The clone carrying this T cell receptor (beta chain) was recorded only once. Its specificity is unknown. This record comes from a study of cytomegalovirus exposure and HLA in healthy donors. The study ran its PCR with 60 Vbeta and 13 Jbeta primers. Per the study methods: It was a later analysis that counted roughly 80 million unique TCR beta chains, of which roughly 10 million were shared. Sequenced by immunoSEQ multiplex PCR; TCRdb stores in-frame clones only, minus some. That table supplies the V and J calls and clone size; D and trimming were determined from the DNA. The sample includes about 170,000 clones, 60% to 80% of them seen just once. Findings and limits, study-wide: From TCR beta sequences, most subjects' HLA-A and HLA-B alleles were reportedly predicted accurately.

Sequencing input: PBMCs. This receptor was taken from a man in his forties or fifties in good health and CMV-seronegative.

The CDR3 coding sequence is TGCGCCAGCAGCTCCTCCGGGACTAGCGGGAGGAGGATCGAGCAGTACTTC. This encodes CASSSSGTSGRRIEQYF. J is TRBJ2-7 and V is TRBV5-1; TRBD2 aligns across 15 bases. V shed 3 bases and J 6 bases; nucleotides not matched to a gene: 10. The CDR3 covers 17 residues. Germline CDR1 is SGHRS and CDR2 is YFSETQ.